The T cell receptor (beta chain) described here comes from a study of cytomegalovirus exposure and HLA in healthy donors. V lost 4 bases, J lost 5 bases, and 7 bases stayed unmatched. This CDR3 has 17 residues. Germline CDR1 reads SEHNR; CDR2 reads FQNEAQ (reference sequence). With 60 Vbeta and 13 Jbeta primers, the PCR was carried out. Generated by immunoSEQ multiplex PCR, the TCRdb table keeps only in-frame clones and is missing some. Among 180,000 or so clones listed, about four fifths were seen once. V gene TRBV7-9 combines with J gene TRBJ2-1, with TRBD2 identical over 14 bases. The sample comprised PBMCs. This sequence was found in a woman between 18 and 29 years old in good health and CMV-seronegative. Here the CDR3 reads CASSSTSGRARDNEQFF. The CDR3 DNA reads as TGTGCCAGCAGCTCGACTAGCGGGAGGGCTAGGGACAATGAGCAGTTCTTC. The full variable domain, completed using reference TRBV7-9 and TRBJ2-1, is DTGVSQNPRHKITKRGQNVTFRCDPISEHNRLYWYRQTLGQGPEFLTYFQNEAQLEKSRLLSDRFSAERPKGSFSTLEIQRTEQGDSAMYLCASSSTSGRARDNEQFFGPGTRLTVL.